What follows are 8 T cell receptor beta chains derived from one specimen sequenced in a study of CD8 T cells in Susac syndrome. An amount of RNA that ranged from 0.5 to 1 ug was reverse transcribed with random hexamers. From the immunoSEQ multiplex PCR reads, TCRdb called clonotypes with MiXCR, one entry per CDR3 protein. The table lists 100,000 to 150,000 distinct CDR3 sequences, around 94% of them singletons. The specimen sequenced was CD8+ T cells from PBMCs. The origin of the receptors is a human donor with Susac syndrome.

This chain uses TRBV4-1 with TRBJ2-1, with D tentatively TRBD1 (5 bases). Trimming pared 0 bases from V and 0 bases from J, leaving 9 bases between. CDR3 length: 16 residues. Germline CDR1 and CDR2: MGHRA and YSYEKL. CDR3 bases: TGCGCCAGCAGCCAAGATGCAGGGCTCTCCTACAATGAGCAGTTCTTC. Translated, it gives CASSQDAGLSYNEQFF.

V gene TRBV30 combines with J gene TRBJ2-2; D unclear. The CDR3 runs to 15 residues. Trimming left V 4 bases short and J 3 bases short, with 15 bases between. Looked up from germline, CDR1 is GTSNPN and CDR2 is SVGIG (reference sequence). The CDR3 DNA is TGTGCCTGGAATAGTGGCCGCCGCGACACCGGGGAGCTGTTTTTT. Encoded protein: CAWNSGRRDTGELFF.

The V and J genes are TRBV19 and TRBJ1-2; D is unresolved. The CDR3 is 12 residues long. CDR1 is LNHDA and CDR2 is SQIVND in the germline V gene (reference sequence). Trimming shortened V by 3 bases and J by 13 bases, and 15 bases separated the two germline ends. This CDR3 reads CASSINRAWVTF. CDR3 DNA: TGTGCCAGTAGTATTAATCGGGCGTGGGTCACCTTC.

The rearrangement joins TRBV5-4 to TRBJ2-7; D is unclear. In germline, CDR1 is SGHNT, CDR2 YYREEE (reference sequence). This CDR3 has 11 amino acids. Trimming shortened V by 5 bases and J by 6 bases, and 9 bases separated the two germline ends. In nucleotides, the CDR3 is TGTGCCAGCAGTGTATCGGGCGAGCAGTACTTC. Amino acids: CASSVSGEQYF.

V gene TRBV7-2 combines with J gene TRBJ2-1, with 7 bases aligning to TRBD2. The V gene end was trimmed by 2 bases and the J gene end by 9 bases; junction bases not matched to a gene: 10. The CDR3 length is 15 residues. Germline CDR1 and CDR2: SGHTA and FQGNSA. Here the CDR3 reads CASSLPGLVLFEQFF. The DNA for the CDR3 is TGTGCCAGCAGCTTACCAGGACTAGTGTTGTTTGAGCAGTTCTTC. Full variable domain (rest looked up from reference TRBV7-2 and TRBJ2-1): GAGVSQSPSNKVTEKGKDVELRCDPISGHTALYWYRQSLGQGLEFLIYFQGNSAPDKSGLPSDRFSAERTGGSVSTLTIQRTQQEDSAVYLCASSLPGLVLFEQFFGPGTRLTVL.

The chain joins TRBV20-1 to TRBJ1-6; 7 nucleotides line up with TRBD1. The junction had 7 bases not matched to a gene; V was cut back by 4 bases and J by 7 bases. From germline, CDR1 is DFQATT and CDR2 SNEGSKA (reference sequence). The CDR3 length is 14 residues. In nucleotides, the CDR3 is TGCAGTGCTATCCCGGGACAGAGCAATTCACCCCTCCACTTT. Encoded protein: CSAIPGQSNSPLHF.

The chain's CDR3 is CAWSRGINEQFF. The CDR3 DNA reads as TGTGCCTGGTCCCGGGGAATCAATGAGCAGTTCTTC. This chain connects TRBV30 to TRBJ2-1, with D perhaps TRBD2 (5 bases). The CDR3 extends over 12 amino acids. V dropped 5 bases and J dropped 6 bases, with 11 bases sitting between them. Germline V lookup: CDR1 GTSNPN, CDR2 SVGIG (reference sequence).

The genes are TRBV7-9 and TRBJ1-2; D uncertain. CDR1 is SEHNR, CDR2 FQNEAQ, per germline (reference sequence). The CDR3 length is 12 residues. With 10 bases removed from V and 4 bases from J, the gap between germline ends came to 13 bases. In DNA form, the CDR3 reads TGTGCCATCCAAAGGATGGTCTATGGCTACACCTTC. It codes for CAIQRMVYGYTF.